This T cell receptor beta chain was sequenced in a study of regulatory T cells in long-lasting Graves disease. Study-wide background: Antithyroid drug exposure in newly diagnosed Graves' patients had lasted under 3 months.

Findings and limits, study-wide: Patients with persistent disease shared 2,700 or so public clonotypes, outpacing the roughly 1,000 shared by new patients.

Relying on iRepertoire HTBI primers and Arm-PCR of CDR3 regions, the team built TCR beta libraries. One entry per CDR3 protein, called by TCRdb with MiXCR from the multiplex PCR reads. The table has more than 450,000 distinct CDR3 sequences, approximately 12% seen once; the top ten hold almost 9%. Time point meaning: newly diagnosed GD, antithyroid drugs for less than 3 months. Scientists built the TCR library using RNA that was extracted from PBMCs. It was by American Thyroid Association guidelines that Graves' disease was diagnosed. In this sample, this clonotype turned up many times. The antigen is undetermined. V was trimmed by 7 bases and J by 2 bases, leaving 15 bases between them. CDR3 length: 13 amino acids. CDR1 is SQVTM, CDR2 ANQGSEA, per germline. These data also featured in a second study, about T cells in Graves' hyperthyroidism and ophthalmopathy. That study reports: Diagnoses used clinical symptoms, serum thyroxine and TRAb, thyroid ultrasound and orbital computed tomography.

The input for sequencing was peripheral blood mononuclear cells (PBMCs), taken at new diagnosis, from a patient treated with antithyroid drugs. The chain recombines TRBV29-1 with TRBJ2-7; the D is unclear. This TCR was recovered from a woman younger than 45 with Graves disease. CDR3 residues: CSASRTDTYEQYF. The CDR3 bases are TGCAGCGCGTCCCGGACGGATACCTACGAGCAGTACTTC.